This TCR beta chain comes out of a study of regulatory T cells in long-lasting Graves disease. About the research overall: By definition, persistent Graves' disease involved antithyroid drugs for over 5 years alongside positive TSH receptor antibodies. Study results and caveats: Persistent disease preferred TRBV28, TRBJ1-2 and TRBJ2-5; new disease, TRBV20-1 and TRBJ2-1.

V was shortened by 6 bases and J by 9 bases, with 14 bases between the two germline ends. Germline loops: CDR1 DFQATT, CDR2 SNEGSKA (reference sequence). This CDR3 has 11 amino acids. There are a few counts of this clonotype. Its antigen is undetermined. iRepertoire HTBI primers and Arm-PCR of CDR3 regions built TCR beta libraries. Methods used by the authors: Samples jointly harbored about 63 TRBV and over 13 TRBJ segments. TCRdb fed the multiplex PCR reads into MiXCR, producing one record per CDR3 protein. TCRdb, rather than the study authors, made the V and J calls. The repertoire includes a few hundred thousand distinct CDR3 sequences, around 20% of them detected once, and approximately 60% sits in the top ten. The sample's time point: persistent/refractory GD, antithyroid drugs over 5 years with positive TRAb. Researchers made the TCR library from RNA that was extracted from PBMCs. EDTA tubes received approximately 10 milliliters of drawn peripheral blood.

The receptor was isolated from a female donor with Graves disease. The sample here was peripheral blood mononuclear cells (PBMCs), taken when the disease was refractory, from a patient treated with antithyroid drugs. The chain has TRBV20-1 and TRBJ2-5; no clear D. Written as DNA, the CDR3 is TGCAGTGCCATACCCAGTAGTGCCCAGTACTTC. This encodes CSAIPSSAQYF.